The text below deals with one TCR beta chain. Its specificity is not known. The V gene's germline CDR1 is MNHEY and CDR2 SMNVEV (reference sequence). Trimming took 2 bases from V and 6 from J, leaving 13 bases between them. There are 14 residues in the CDR3. The method was immunoSEQ multiplex PCR; TCRdb's version includes in-frame clones alone and lacks a portion of them. The top ten hold approximately 0.64% of the sample, which has 150,000 to 200,000 clones, roughly 92% seen once. The sample is drawn from a study of T cell responses to AZD1222 COVID-19 vaccine. Study findings and constraints: Females outnumbered males among donors, who were mostly white British; clonal diversity was possibly underestimated.

The receptor comes from an adult in good health. The chain couples TRBV27 to TRBJ1-2, with D possibly TRBD1 on 6 matching bases. The sequenced sample was peripheral blood, obtained on day 0 of AZD1222 vaccination. The CDR3 nucleotides are TGTGCCAGCAGTTTAGCCGGGGGGGGCGATGGCTACACCTTC. The encoded protein is CASSLAGGGDGYTF.